The sequence of this TCR beta chain was determined in a study of shared clonotypes between healthy human individuals (dated by TCRdb to about 2020). About the investigation overall: The cohort included three men and a couple of women between 18 and 49 years of age. For each donor, CD4 naive and CD4 memory were each given three plates, CD8 naive was given two plates, and CD8 memory was given one plate. The study deeply sequenced blood TCR repertoires of roughly five healthy adults to estimate repertoire size and the extent of clonotype sharing between individuals. Different laboratories and diverse techniques were used to prepare libraries and sequence TCR repertoires, to increase sequencing depth and limit assay-specific biases. Each donor's leukapheresis produced roughly between about 0.8 and 10 billion PBMCs.

The CDR3 sequence holds 14 residues, the cysteine and phenylalanine included. Only the CDR3 part of the read is kept: 42 bases, read in frame from the first base. V drops 1 base and J drops 6 bases, leaving 12 bases in between. CDR1 and CDR2 (MNHEY, SMNVEV) derive from the germline V gene (reference sequence). CD8 naive samples were obtained by positive selection for CCR7 among CD45RO-negative cells, yielding a CD45RA+CCR7+ population from which TemRA cells were excluded. The donors were healthy, HIV-negative adults who had no recently reported acute infections or vaccinations. Every donor was a Caucasian adult living in Nashville, Tennessee, USA. Blood was collected by leukapheresis, and PBMCs were isolated by Ficoll-Histopaque density gradient centrifugation and then cryopreserved in liquid nitrogen vapor phase. Purity and quantity of every magnetically sorted T cell population were checked by analytical flow cytometry. From each sorted fraction, genomic DNA was isolated and quantified by UV absorbance on a Nanodrop 2000c.

Comments on this clone: Its antigen is unknown. There are no base qualities to consult, and no much larger clone falls within one base.

The paper as a whole reports these results and caveats: The genetic and exposure-history diversity represented was limited by the small number of donors. Across a handful of donors, roughly 5.1% of naive CD4, roughly 3.4% of naive CD8, approximately 2.5% of memory CD4, and 0.4% of memory CD8 clonotypes were shared. Based on pairwise subsampling, the degree of clonotype sharing among donors was expected to be affected by sequencing depth. Rarefaction of sorted-subset datasets indicated incomplete sequencing despite the large sequencing depth. Estimated clonotype richness was generally larger for naive than for memory subsets. Only blood was sampled, and tissue TCR repertoires likely differ from those in blood. Higher generation probabilities were observed for clonotypes shared by all four sorted-subset donors than for non-shared clonotypes.

Using the deep immunoSEQ assay, multiplex PCR amplified TCR CDR3 regions from genomic DNA. Extracted genomic DNA from each cell subset was spread evenly across all wells of several immunoSEQ 96-well plates, with each plate serving as a replicate. For sorted subsets, each replicate PCR was loaded with approximately 190 ng genomic DNA, equivalent to about 30,000 T cell genomes. Purified libraries were measured with a Qubit 3.0 fluorometer, size-checked on a Bioanalyzer 2100, and measured again with the KAPA Library Quantification kit. Every immunoSEQ 96-well plate was sequenced on a dedicated single-read 150-cycle Illumina NextSeq 550 flow cell. From the authors' description of their analysis: The immunoSEQ output contained only junctional sequences without quality scores, so filtering could not match that applied to full-length reads. Sequences were annotated with PyIR, a Python wrapper for IgBLAST v1.9, using IMGT germline references to assign V/J genes and CDR3. Any read was removed if the V/J assignment was weak (E-value above 1e-6), the CDR3 was missing, or the read contained stop codons, out-of-frame junctions, or ambiguous translated residues. A V3J clonotype was defined by an identical inferred V gene, J gene, and CDR3 amino acid sequence. Percentage overlap between repertoires was computed as shared unique clonotypes divided by the size of the smaller repertoire. Three approaches were used to assess repertoire richness: RTK rarefaction, the Chao1 estimator, and Recon v2.1 estimates of unobserved clonotypes. Generation probabilities for all TCRbeta clonotypes obtained by the gDNA method from a handful of donors were computed using OLGA. The clones in this table, taken by TCRdb from immuneACCESS, are in-frame only. Not every clone is retained; where verified, under half of the shortfall comes from an unresolved V gene, and the cause of the rest is unknown. V, J and clone size were drawn from that table, and D and trimming were deduced from the DNA. The sample includes around 2.1 million clones, with about 92% observed a single time. More than 1.5% of the sample is taken by the ten largest.

Sequencing was carried out using naive CD8+ T cells from PBMCs. The sample's cell subset or site label, in plain terms: CD45RA+CCR7+. This receptor was obtained from a man in his late teens or twenties in good health. Some clones in this sample may be carry-over from other donors' samples. The rearranged segments are TRBV27 and TRBJ1-1, with the identity of the D gene unclear. The CDR3 loop reads CASSLLAGGAEAFF. The DNA reads as follows: TGTGCCAGCAGTTTATTGGCGGGTGGGGCTGAAGCTTTCTTT.